This note documents a single T cell receptor beta chain sequence. The data are from a study of blood T cell repertoires in COVID-19. Per germline, CDR1 MNHEY and CDR2 SMNVEV (reference sequence). V shed 5 bases, J shed 7 bases, and the junction held 12 bases outside the gene matches. This CDR3 has 18 residues. The table came from immunoSEQ multiplex PCR; TCRdb's copy has only in-frame clones and leaves some out. The sample lists 300,000 to 450,000 clones, around 87% occurring once. This sequence was found in a man aged 35 to 55 in a cohort exposed to, infected with or recovered from COVID-19 (not recorded which). The sample taken for sequencing was PBMCs or T cells enriched from blood (not recorded which). The rearrangement uses TRBV27 and TRBJ2-1, with 15 bases aligning to TRBD2. CDR3 sequence (DNA): TGTGCCAGCAGTCGACTTCGAGCAGGGACTAGCGGGAGGAATGAGCAGTTCTTC. This codes for CASSRLRAGTSGRNEQFF.